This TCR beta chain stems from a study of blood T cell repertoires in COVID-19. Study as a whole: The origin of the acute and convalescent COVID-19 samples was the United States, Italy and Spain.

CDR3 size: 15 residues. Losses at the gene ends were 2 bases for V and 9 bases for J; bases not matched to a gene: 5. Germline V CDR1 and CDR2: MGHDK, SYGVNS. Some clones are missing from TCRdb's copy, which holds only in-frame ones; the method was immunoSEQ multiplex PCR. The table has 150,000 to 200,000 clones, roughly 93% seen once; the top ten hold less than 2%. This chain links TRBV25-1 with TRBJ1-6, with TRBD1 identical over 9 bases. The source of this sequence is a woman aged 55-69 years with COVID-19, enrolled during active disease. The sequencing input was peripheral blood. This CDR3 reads CASSETRTGVSPLHF. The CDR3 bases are TGTGCCAGCAGTGAAACGCGGACAGGGGTTTCACCCCTCCACTTT. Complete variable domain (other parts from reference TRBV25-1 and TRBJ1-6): EADIYQTPRYLVIGTGKKITLECSQTMGHDKMYWYQQDPGMELHLIHYSYGVNSTEKGDLSSESTVSRIRTEHFPLTLESARPSHTSQYLCASSETRTGVSPLHFGNGTRLTVT.